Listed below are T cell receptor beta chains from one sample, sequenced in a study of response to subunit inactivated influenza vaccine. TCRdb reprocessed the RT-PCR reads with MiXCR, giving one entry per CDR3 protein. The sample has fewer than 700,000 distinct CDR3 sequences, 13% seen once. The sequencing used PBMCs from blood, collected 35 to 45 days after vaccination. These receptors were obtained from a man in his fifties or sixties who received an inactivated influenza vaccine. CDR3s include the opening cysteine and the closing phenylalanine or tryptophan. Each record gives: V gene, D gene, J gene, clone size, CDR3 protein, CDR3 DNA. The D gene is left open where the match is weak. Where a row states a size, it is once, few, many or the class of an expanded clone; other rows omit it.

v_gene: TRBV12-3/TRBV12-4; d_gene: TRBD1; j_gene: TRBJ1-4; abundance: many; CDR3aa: CASSGTGKEKLFF; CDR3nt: TGTGCCAGCAGCGGGACAGGGAAGGAAAAACTGTTTTTT
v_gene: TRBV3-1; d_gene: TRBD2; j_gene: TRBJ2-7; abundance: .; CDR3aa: CASSELAREQYF; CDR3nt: TGTGCCAGCAGCGAACTAGCGAGGGAGCAGTACTTC
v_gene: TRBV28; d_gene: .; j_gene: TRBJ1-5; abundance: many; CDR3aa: CASSWRSYQPQHF; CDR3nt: TGTGCCAGCAGTTGGAGGTCCTATCAGCCCCAGCATTTT
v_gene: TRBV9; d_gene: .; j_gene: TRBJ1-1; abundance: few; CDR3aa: CASSVGQNEAFF; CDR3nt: TGTGCCAGCAGCGTGGGTCAGAATGAAGCTTTCTTT
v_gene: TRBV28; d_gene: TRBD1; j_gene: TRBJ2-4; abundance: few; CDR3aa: CASSSGQGGRGYF; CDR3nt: TGTGCCAGCAGTTCCGGACAGGGAGGAAGGGGGTACTTC
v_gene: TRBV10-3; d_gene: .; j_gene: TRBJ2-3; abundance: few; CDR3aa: CAISEMGGDTQYF; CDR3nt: TGTGCCATCAGTGAGATGGGGGGAGATACGCAGTATTTT
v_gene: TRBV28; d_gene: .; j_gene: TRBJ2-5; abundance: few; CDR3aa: CASSFIRGSETQYF; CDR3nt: TGTGCCAGCAGTTTTATTCGGGGATCAGAGACCCAGTACTTC
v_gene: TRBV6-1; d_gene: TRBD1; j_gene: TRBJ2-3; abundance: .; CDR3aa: CASSQRQGGTDTQYF; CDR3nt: TGTGCCAGCAGCCAACGACAGGGGGGCACAGATACGCAGTATTTT
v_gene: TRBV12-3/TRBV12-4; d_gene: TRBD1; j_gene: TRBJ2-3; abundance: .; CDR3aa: CASRRRDRGLSLGTDTQYF; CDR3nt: TGTGCCAGCAGACGACGGGACAGGGGGTTGTCGTTAGGCACAGATACGCAGTATTTT
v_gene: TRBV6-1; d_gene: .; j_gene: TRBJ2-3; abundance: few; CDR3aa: CASRKTGREDTQYF; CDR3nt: TGTGCCAGCAGGAAAACGGGCAGGGAAGATACGCAGTATTTT
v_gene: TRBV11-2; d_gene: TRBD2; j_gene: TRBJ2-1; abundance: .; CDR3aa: CASSSLTSGRFIIDNEQFF; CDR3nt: TGTGCCAGCAGCTCGCTAACAAGCGGGAGGTTCATAATTGACAATGAGCAGTTCTTC
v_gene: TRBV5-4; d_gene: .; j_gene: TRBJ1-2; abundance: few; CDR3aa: CASSTHNYGYTF; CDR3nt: TGTGCCAGCAGCACCCACAACTATGGCTACACCTTC
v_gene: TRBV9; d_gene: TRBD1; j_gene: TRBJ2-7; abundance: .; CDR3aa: CASSVHPGQGDKQYF; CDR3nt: TGTGCCAGCAGCGTCCACCCGGGACAGGGAGACAAGCAGTACTTC
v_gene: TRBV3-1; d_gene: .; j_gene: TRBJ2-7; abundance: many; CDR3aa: CASSQVRGYEQYF; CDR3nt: TGTGCCAGCAGCCAAGTTCGGGGATACGAGCAGTACTTC
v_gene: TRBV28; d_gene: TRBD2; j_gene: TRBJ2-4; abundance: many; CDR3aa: CASSSPRRGGYIQYF; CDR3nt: TGTGCCAGCAGTTCACCCCGCCGGGGGGGGTACATTCAGTACTTC
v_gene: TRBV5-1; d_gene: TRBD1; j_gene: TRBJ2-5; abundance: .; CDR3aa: CASSGQGLRETQYF; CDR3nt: TGCGCCAGCAGCGGACAGGGTCTGAGGGAGACCCAGTACTTC
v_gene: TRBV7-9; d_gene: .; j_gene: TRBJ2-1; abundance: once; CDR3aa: CTSSFRLAGEQFF; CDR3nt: TGTACCAGCAGCTTTAGGTTAGCTGGGGAGCAGTTCTTC
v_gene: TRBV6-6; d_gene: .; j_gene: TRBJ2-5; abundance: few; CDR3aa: CASNRGEETQYF; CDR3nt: TGTGCCAGCAATAGGGGCGAAGAGACCCAGTACTTC
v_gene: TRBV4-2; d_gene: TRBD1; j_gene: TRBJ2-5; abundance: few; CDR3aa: CASSQGTGNPETQYF; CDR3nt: TGTGCCAGCAGCCAAGGGACAGGGAACCCGGAGACCCAGTACTTC